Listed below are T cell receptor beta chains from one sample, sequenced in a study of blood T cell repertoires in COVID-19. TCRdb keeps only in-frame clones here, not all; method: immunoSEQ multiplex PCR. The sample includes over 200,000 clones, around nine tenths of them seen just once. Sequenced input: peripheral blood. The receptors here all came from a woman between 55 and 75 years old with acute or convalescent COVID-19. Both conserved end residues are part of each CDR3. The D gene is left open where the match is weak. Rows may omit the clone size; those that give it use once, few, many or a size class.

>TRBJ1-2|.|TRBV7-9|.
TGTGCCAGCACCGAGACGGGTAAAAGAGATGGCTACACCTTC
CASTETGKRDGYTF
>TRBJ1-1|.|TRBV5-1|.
TGCGCCAGCAGCTCCTTCCAACCGGGTACTGAAGCTTTCTTT
CASSSFQPGTEAFF
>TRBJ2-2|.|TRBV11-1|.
TGTGCCAGCAGCTTAGACGGACTTAACACCGGGGAGCTGTTTTTT
CASSLDGLNTGELFF
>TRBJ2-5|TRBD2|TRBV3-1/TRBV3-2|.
TGTGCCAGCAGCCCGGGGACTAGTCACCCAGAGACCCAGTACTTC
CASSPGTSHPETQYF
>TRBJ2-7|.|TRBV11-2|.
TGTGCCAGCAGCCCCCTTTTTGGTAGCTACGAGCAGTACTTC
CASSPLFGSYEQYF
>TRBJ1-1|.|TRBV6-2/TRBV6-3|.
TGTGCCAGCAGCCTAGCAGGAGGAATCTACACTGAAGCTTTCTTT
CASSLAGGIYTEAFF
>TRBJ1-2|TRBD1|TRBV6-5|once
TGTGCCACCCTCCCCCGTGGGCAGGGGGGCGGCTACACCTTC
CATLPRGQGGGYTF
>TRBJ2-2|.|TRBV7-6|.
TGTGCCAGCAGCTTAGTCAGGGTGGATGCCGGGGAGCTGTTTTTT
CASSLVRVDAGELFF
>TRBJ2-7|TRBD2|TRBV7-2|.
TGTGCCAGCACTAACTTCCGGGGGGGCGAGCAGTACTTC
CASTNFRGGEQYF
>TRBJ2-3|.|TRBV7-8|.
TGTGCCAGCACCGCCTCGGGTAGCACAGATACGCAGTATTTT
CASTASGSTDTQYF
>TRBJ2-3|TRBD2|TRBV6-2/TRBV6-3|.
TGTGCCAGCAGTTACCAAACCGCGGGGGTGGATACGCAGTATTTT
CASSYQTAGVDTQYF
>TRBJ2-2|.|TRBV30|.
TGTGCCTGGAGTGGCGACAGCATGACCGGGGAGCTGTTTTTT
CAWSGDSMTGELFF
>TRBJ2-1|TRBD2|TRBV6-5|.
TGTGCCAGCAGTTACGCACTAGCGGGAGGGCTTAATGAGCAGTTCTTC
CASSYALAGGLNEQFF
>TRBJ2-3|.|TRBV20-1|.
TGCAGTGCTAGTTGGAGGGCGATGAGCACAGATACGCAGTATTTT
CSASWRAMSTDTQYF
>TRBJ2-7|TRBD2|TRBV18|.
TGTGCCAGCTCACCGCCGGGACTAGCGGTTTCCTACGAGCAGTACTTC
CASSPPGLAVSYEQYF
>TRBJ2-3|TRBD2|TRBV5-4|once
TGTGCCAGCAGCTCAACTAGCGCAAGAAGCACAGATACGCAGTATTTT
CASSSTSARSTDTQYF
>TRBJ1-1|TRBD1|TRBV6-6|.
TGTGCCAGCAGTTGGACAGGGATTAAGGAGAACACTGAAGCTTTCTTT
CASSWTGIKENTEAFF
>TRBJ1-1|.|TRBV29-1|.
TGCAGCGTTGTCCAGGGGACGAACACTGAAGCTTTCTTT
CSVVQGTNTEAFF
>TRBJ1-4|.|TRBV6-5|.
TGTGCCAGCAGTTCAGGACTGGCGGAGACACTGTTTTTT
CASSSGLAETLFF
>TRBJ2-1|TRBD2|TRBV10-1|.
TGCGCCAGCAGTGATCGAGCGGGGGCCGTACTAAATGAGCAGTTCTTC
CASSDRAGAVLNEQFF
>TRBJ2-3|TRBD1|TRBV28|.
TGTGCCAGCAGGCGTCAGACAGGGGCTAGCACAGATACGCAGTATTTT
CASRRQTGASTDTQYF
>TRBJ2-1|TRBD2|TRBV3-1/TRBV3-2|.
TGTGCCAGCAGCCAAGGTACGACTAGCGGGACCAATGAGCAGTTCTTC
CASSQGTTSGTNEQFF
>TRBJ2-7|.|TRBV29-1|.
TGCAGCGTGACTGAGCCGGGGATTTCCTACGAGCAGTACTTC
CSVTEPGISYEQYF
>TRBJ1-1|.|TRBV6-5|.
TGTGCCAGCAGTTACCAAAGGGGCACTGAAGCTTTCTTT
CASSYQRGTEAFF
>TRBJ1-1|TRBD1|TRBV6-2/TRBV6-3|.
TGTGCCAGCAGTTACGGGACCGGGACAGCGAGGATGAACACTGAAGCTTTCTTT
CASSYGTGTARMNTEAFF
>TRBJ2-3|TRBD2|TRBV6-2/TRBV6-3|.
TGTGCCAGCAGTCGGACTAGCGGTACGCAGTATTTT
CASSRTSGTQYF
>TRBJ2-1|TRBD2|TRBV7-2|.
TGTGCCAGCAGCTTGGCTAGCGGTCGCGAGCAGTTCTTC
CASSLASGREQFF
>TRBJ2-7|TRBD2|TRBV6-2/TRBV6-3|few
TGTGCCAGCAGTTACGGACTAGCGGGGGGGCAGTACTTC
CASSYGLAGGQYF
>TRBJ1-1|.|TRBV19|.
TGTGCCAGTAGGGGGGTGGGACATTTGAACACTGAAGCTTTCTTT
CASRGVGHLNTEAFF
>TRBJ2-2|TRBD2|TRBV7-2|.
TGTGCCAGCAGCTTACGTGGGGGGGCGAACACCGGGGAGCTGTTTTTT
CASSLRGGANTGELFF
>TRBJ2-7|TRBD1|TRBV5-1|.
TGCGCCAGCAGCCAACTGGGGCAGGGGGACGAGCAGTACTTC
CASSQLGQGDEQYF
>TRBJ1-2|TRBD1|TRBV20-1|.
TGCAGTGCTAGTGTGGACTTCAGGGGGAACTATGGCTACACCTTC
CSASVDFRGNYGYTF
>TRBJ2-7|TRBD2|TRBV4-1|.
TGCGCCAGCAGCCAAGATAGGAGCGGGGGGATCGACGAGCAGTACTTC
CASSQDRSGGIDEQYF
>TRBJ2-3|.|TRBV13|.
TGTGCCAGCAGCGCTGCCATCAGGGATCGGTTTTTGCTAGATACGCAGTATTTT
CASSAAIRDRFLLDTQYF
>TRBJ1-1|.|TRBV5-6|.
TGTGCCAGCAGCGTGAGGCCGGACAGGAACACTGAAGCTTTCTTT
CASSVRPDRNTEAFF
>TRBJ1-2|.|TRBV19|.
TGTGCCAGTACACCTCAGGGATCTAACTATGGCTACACCTTC
CASTPQGSNYGYTF
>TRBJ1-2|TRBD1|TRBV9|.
TGTGCCAGCAGCGGATATGGGACAGCGGAGAACTATGGCTACACCTTC
CASSGYGTAENYGYTF
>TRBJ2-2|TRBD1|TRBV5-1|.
TGCGCCAGCAGCTCGAAGACAGGGGATTCCGGGGAGCTGTTTTTT
CASSSKTGDSGELFF
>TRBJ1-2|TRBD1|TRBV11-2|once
TGTGCCAGCAGCCCCGGGACAGGGCTTCGCTATGGCTACACCTTC
CASSPGTGLRYGYTF
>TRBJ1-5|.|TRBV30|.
TGTGCCTGGAGTGTAAGGGGGAATCAGCCCCAGCATTTT
CAWSVRGNQPQHF
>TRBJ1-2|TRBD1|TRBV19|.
TGTGCCAGTAGTATACGGGACAGGGGGTATGGCTACACCTTC
CASSIRDRGYGYTF
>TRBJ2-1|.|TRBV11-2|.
TGTGCCAGCAGCTTAGGACGGGGGAGCTCCTACAATGAGCAGTTCTTC
CASSLGRGSSYNEQFF
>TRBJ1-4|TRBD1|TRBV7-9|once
TGTGCCAGCAGCTTCGGACAGGGTAATGAAAAACTGTTTTTT
CASSFGQGNEKLFF
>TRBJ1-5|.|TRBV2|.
TGTGCCAGCAGTGAAGGGAGGAAAGGGATCAATCAGCCCCAGCATTTT
CASSEGRKGINQPQHF
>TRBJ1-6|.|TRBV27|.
TGTGCCAGCAGCTCCGGACAGACCGAGGGGTTCTATAATTCACCCCTCCACTTT
CASSSGQTEGFYNSPLHF
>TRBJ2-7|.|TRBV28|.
TGTGCCAGCAGTTTGGCTCCAAGGGGTTTCCACGAGCAGTACTTC
CASSLAPRGFHEQYF